Detailed here is one T cell receptor beta chain. The antigen remains unidentified. This may come from a read error, since a much larger clone is one base off. Then a second PCR, running about 6 to 12 cycles, was carried out with a sample-barcoded 5' primer and a J-beta primer mix. Every individual sample yielded 2.5 million or more paired-end reads (each containing CDR3). One entry per CDR3 protein, called by TCRdb with MiXCR from the 5' RACE reads. The data show about 650,000 distinct CDR3 sequences, about 34% seen once. The sample is drawn from a study of blood T cells in healthy people across ages. Study-wide results and limits: The recorded TCR beta diversity per million T cells decreased in a roughly linear manner with age.

Peripheral blood samples of around 9.8 milliliters were drawn from each donor. Each sample had at least 6.5 million PBMCs isolated. This TCR derives from a woman aged 80 or over in good health. The sample taken for sequencing was blood.

The CDR3 DNA is TGTGCCAGCAGCTTAGCGCAGACTACTGGGGCCAACGTCCGGACTTTC. This codes for CASSLAQTTGANVRTF. V and J are TRBV7-8 and TRBJ2-6, with D perhaps given as TRBD1 or TRBD2 (5 bases each). This CDR3 is 16 amino acids long. CDR1 and CDR2 (germline): SGHVS, FQNEAQ.